The 31 T cell receptor beta chains presented below share a single source sample, sequenced in a study of cytomegalovirus exposure and HLA in healthy donors. The PCR made use of 60 Vbeta and 13 Jbeta primers. Profiled with immunoSEQ multiplex PCR; TCRdb holds only in-frame clones, not every one. The sample consists of about 130,000 clones, roughly four fifths of them appearing once. Sequences were obtained from PBMCs. The receptors were sampled from a woman in her thirties or forties in good health and CMV-seropositive.

J is TRBJ1-4 and V is TRBV7-6, with a tentative D call TRBD1 (5 bases). The germline CDR1 and CDR2 sequences are SGHVS and FNYEAQ. Trimming took 3 bases from V and 5 from J, leaving 16 bases between them. The CDR3 runs to 16 residues. CDR3 sequence (DNA): TGTGCCAGCAGCTTCCCGGGGGGGACGGGGAATGAAAAACTGTTTTTT. Protein sequence: CASSFPGGTGNEKLFF.

The chain combines TRBV19 with TRBJ1-5; 12 positions agree with TRBD1. The ends lost 4 bases at V and 6 bases at J; junction bases unmatched: 10. The CDR3 has 17 residues. Per the germline V gene, CDR1 is LNHDA and CDR2 is SQIVND (reference sequence). CDR3 nucleotides: TGTGCCAGTAGTAGACGAGTGGGACAGGGGGCGGGTCAGCCCCAGCATTTT. It is translated as CASSRRVGQGAGQPQHF.

This clone was observed a handful of times. V and J are TRBV7-8 and TRBJ1-1; D ambiguous. V lost 2 bases to trimming and J lost 4 bases, with 8 bases between them. The length of the CDR3 is 13 residues. Germline CDR1 is SGHVS and CDR2 is FQNEAQ. The CDR3 bases are TGTGCCAGCAGCTTAAGTCAGTTCACTGAAGCTTTCTTT. Translating it yields CASSLSQFTEAFF.

This clone came up once. The rearrangement links TRBV28 to TRBJ2-1; 8 bases align to TRBD2. This CDR3 has 14 residues. With V trimmed by 8 bases and J by 7 bases, 10 bases remained unmatched. Germline V lookup: CDR1 MDHEN, CDR2 SYDVKM. The CDR3 DNA reads TGTGCCAGCCTATTAGCGGGATCCGGGAATGAGCAGTTCTTC. Its protein product is CASLLAGSGNEQFF.

The V call is TRBV30, the J call TRBJ2-1; 8 nucleotides match TRBD2. V dropped 3 bases and J dropped 10; count of bases not matched to a gene: 17. Germline V lookup: CDR1 GTSNPN, CDR2 SVGIG (reference sequence). The CDR3 runs to 16 residues. The CDR3 protein is CAWSAFGAGGALEQFF. For the CDR3, the DNA is TGTGCCTGGAGCGCCTTCGGGGCCGGGGGGGCTTTAGAGCAGTTCTTC.

The chain is built from TRBV9 and TRBJ2-7; D possibly corresponds to TRBD2 (6 bases). The V gene's germline CDR1 is SGDLS and CDR2 YYNGEE. The V and J ends lost 0 bases and 2 bases respectively, with 9 bases between them. The CDR3 has 14 residues. CDR3 amino acids: CASSVDSGTYEQYF. In nucleotides, the CDR3 is TGTGCCAGCAGCGTAGATAGCGGAACCTACGAGCAGTACTTC.

CDR3 coding DNA: TGTGCCAGCAGCGTATTTCTAGCGGGAGAAAGGAATGAGCAGTTCTTC. Translated, it gives CASSVFLAGERNEQFF. This sequence joins TRBV9 and TRBJ2-1; TRBD2 matches 10 bases. Germline V gene sequence: CDR1 SGDLS, CDR2 YYNGEE. There are 16 residues in the CDR3. J gave up 7 bases and V 1 base, and 8 bases lay outside the gene matches.

V gene TRBV27 combines with J gene TRBJ2-6; 11 bases match TRBD1. After removal of 1 base from V and 4 bases from J, the junction contained 6 bases not matched to a gene. Germline V lookup: CDR1 MNHEY, CDR2 SMNVEV (reference sequence). The CDR3 has 18 residues. DNA for the CDR3: TGTGCCAGCAGTTTATTTGGACAGGGGGCAGGCGGGGCCAACGTCCTGACTTTC. Translation gives CASSLFGQGAGGANVLTF. Complete variable domain (other parts from reference TRBV27 and TRBJ2-6): EAQVTQNPRYLITVTGKKLTVTCSQNMNHEYMSWYRQDPGLGLRQIYYSMNVEVTDKGDVPEGYKVSRKEKRNFPLILESPSPNQTSLYFCASSLFGQGAGGANVLTFGAGSRLTVL.

The chain recombines TRBV10-1 with TRBJ2-3, with D maybe TRBD2 (7 bases). Trimming stripped 2 bases from V and 2 bases from J, with 20 bases between. Germline CDR1 WNHNN, CDR2 SYGVQD (reference sequence). The CDR3 is made up of 18 amino acids. The CDR3 DNA sequence: TGCGCCAGCAGTGAGCGCGGGGGCTGGCTCCTACACACAGATACGCAGTATTTT. This codes for CASSERGGWLLHTDTQYF.

The J gene is TRBJ2-1, the V gene TRBV6-5, with 7 bases identical to TRBD2. Germline loops: CDR1 MNHEY, CDR2 SVGAGI. The CDR3 runs 10 residues. The J segment lost 9 bases and the V segment lost 8 bases, leaving 1 base of the junction unmatched. DNA of the CDR3: TGTGCCAGCGGACTAGTTGAGCAGTTCTTC. Residues: CASGLVEQFF.

The V and J genes are TRBV7-2 and TRBJ2-1, with 7 positions matching TRBD2. This CDR3 has 14 amino acids. V lost 5 bases to trimming and J lost 6 bases; unmatched junction nucleotides: 7. CDR1 is SGHTA, CDR2 FQGNSA, per germline. CDR3 coding DNA: TGTGCCAGCAGCCTGCGGACTAGTCCCAATGAGCAGTTCTTC. It translates to CASSLRTSPNEQFF.

The V and J genes are TRBV7-3 and TRBJ2-3; 9 nucleotides agree with TRBD2. CDR1 is SGHTA and CDR2 is FQGTGA in the germline V gene. V was clipped by 5 bases and J by 1 base; unmatched bases: 7. The CDR3 covers 16 residues. CDR3 sequence reads: CASSQGLAGRTDTQYF. The CDR3 nucleotides are TGTGCCAGCAGCCAAGGGCTAGCGGGGCGCACAGATACGCAGTATTTT.

The chain is built from TRBV6-4 and TRBJ1-1; 10 bases are shared with TRBD1. J was trimmed by 5 bases and V by 4 bases; bases with no gene match: 1. This CDR3 region has 13 residues. Germline assignment: CDR1 MRHNA and CDR2 SNTAGT. CDR3 loop: CASSADRGTEAFF. The CDR3, as DNA: TGTGCCAGCAGTGCGGACAGGGGGACTGAAGCTTTCTTT.

The rearrangement uses TRBV5-1 and TRBJ1-3; 10 bases are a match to TRBD1. The CDR3 contains 18 residues. CDR1 and CDR2 from the germline V gene are SGHRS and YFSETQ. The junction had 9 bases not matched to a gene; V was cut back by 0 bases and J by 3 bases. The CDR3 protein is CASSLGDRGPISGNTIYF. The CDR3 bases are TGCGCCAGCAGCTTGGGAGACAGGGGGCCGATTAGTGGAAACACCATATATTTT.

The V gene is TRBV27, the J gene TRBJ2-7, with TRBD1 matching 9 bases. CDR1 and CDR2 from the germline V gene are MNHEY and SMNVEV (reference sequence). The length of the CDR3 is 14 residues. Trimming at V came to 5 bases and at J to 2 bases, leaving 4 bases not matched to a gene. This CDR3 is CASSPRQGAYEQYF. DNA for the CDR3: TGTGCCAGCAGTCCGCGACAGGGGGCCTACGAGCAGTACTTC.

This clone came up once. The genes are TRBV11-3 and TRBJ2-1; 12 bases line up with TRBD2. Germline V gene data show CDR1 as SGHNT and CDR2 as YENEEA. V lost 5 bases to trimming and J lost 8 bases; unmatched junction nucleotides: 4. The CDR3 is 14 amino acids. The CDR3 reads CASSETSGGHEQFF. CDR3 coding DNA: TGTGCCAGCAGCGAGACTAGCGGGGGACATGAGCAGTTCTTC. Full variable domain (outside the CDR3, taken from reference TRBV11-3 and TRBJ2-1): EAGVVQSPRYKIIEKKQPVAFWCNPISGHNTLYWYLQNLGQGPELLIRYENEEAVDDSQLPKDRFSAERLKGVDSTLKIQPAELGDSAVYLCASSETSGGHEQFFGPGTRLTVL.

V and J are TRBV5-1 and TRBJ2-7, with 10 bases aligning to TRBD1. The junction had 20 bases not matched to a gene; V was cut back by 4 bases and J by 4 bases. In germline, CDR1 is SGHRS, CDR2 YFSETQ. The length of the CDR3 is 19 residues. For the CDR3, the DNA is TGCGCCAGCAGCGCTTTCCGGGACAGGGGCGGTTCAACTACTTACGAGCAGTACTTC. Its translation is CASSAFRDRGGSTTYEQYF.

This clone was picked up one time. This chain connects TRBV30 to TRBJ2-2; 7 nucleotides line up with TRBD2. Unmatched junction bases numbered 5, after V lost 5 bases and J lost 2 bases. CDR1 is GTSNPN and CDR2 is SVGIG in the germline V gene (reference sequence). This CDR3 comprises 14 residues. The chain's CDR3 is CAWERGTNTGELFF. Written as DNA, the CDR3 is TGTGCCTGGGAGCGGGGAACCAACACCGGGGAGCTGTTTTTT.

The chain employs TRBV5-5 and TRBJ1-4, with D maybe TRBD1 (6 bases). The length of the CDR3 is 14 residues. Trimming stripped 2 bases from V and 4 bases from J, with 9 bases between. Germline values: CDR1 SGHKS, CDR2 YYEKEE (reference sequence). The CDR3 nucleotides are TGTGCCAGCAGCTTAAGGACAGATAATGAAAAACTGTTTTTT. Amino acid sequence: CASSLRTDNEKLFF. Filled out from reference TRBV5-5 and TRBJ1-4, the complete variable domain reads DAGVTQSPTHLIKTRGQQVTLRCSPISGHKSVSWYQQVLGQGPQFIFQYYEKEERGRGNFPDRFSARQFPNYSSELNVNALLLGDSALYLCASSLRTDNEKLFFGSGTQLSVL.

The rearrangement joins TRBV30 to TRBJ2-7, with D uncertain. Germline V gene data show CDR1 as GTSNPN and CDR2 as SVGIG (reference sequence). This CDR3 is built from 11 residues. Trimming cost V 5 bases and J 3 bases, with 8 bases left between them. DNA of the CDR3: TGTGCCTGGGGGCCCTTCTACGAGCAGTACTTC. Amino acid sequence: CAWGPFYEQYF.

The J gene is TRBJ2-3, the V gene TRBV19; TRBD2 agrees at 12 bases. CDR1 and CDR2 from the germline V gene are LNHDA and SQIVND (reference sequence). V trimming: 3 bases; J trimming: 3 bases; junction bases outside the gene matches: 7. This CDR3 region has 17 residues. CDR3 amino acids: CASSISLAGGVTDTQYF. The CDR3 DNA follows: TGTGCCAGTAGTATCAGTCTAGCGGGAGGGGTAACAGATACGCAGTATTTT.

The rearrangement uses TRBV7-9 and TRBJ1-1, with D possibly matching TRBD1 (5 bases). Deletions cut 5 bases from V and 5 bases from J, with 15 bases between. Germline V CDR1 and CDR2: SEHNR, FQNEAQ (reference sequence). The CDR3 contains 14 residues. The CDR3 here is CASSQTRGGTEAFF. The CDR3 DNA reads TGTGCCAGCAGCCAAACCCGGGGGGGGACTGAAGCTTTCTTT.

V gene TRBV10-1 combines with J gene TRBJ2-1, with 7 bases aligning to TRBD1. CDR1 is WNHNN and CDR2 is SYGVQD in the germline V gene (reference sequence). V trimming: 5 bases; J trimming: 6 bases; junction bases outside the gene matches: 7. The CDR3 spans 14 residues. This chain's CDR3 is CASSFTGAINEQFF. In nucleotides, the CDR3 is TGCGCCAGCAGTTTTACAGGGGCTATCAATGAGCAGTTCTTC.

The CDR3 protein is CASSPASRGNTGELFF. The CDR3 DNA follows: TGTGCCAGCAGCCCAGCCAGCAGGGGCAACACCGGGGAGCTGTTTTTT. V is TRBV7-8 and J is TRBJ2-2; a possible D gene is TRBD1 (6 bases). Germline V CDR1 and CDR2: SGHVS, FQNEAQ. V shed 5 bases and J shed 2 bases, with 15 bases lying between them. The CDR3 runs to 16 residues.

This chain connects TRBV9 to TRBJ1-1; TRBD1 might be the D (6 bases). The V gene lost 0 bases and the J gene lost 0 bases, with 9 bases spanning the gap. The CDR3 covers 15 residues. The germline CDR1 and CDR2 sequences are SGDLS and YYNGEE. Here the CDR3 DNA reads TGTGCCAGCAGCGTAGAGGGACATTTGAACACTGAAGCTTTCTTT. Its protein is CASSVEGHLNTEAFF.

J is TRBJ2-5 and V is TRBV5-1, with 12 bases matching TRBD2. The CDR3 extends over 16 amino acids. V lost 0 bases to trimming and J lost 3 bases; unmatched junction nucleotides: 3. Germline CDR1 and CDR2: SGHRS and YFSETQ. The chain's CDR3 is CASSLAASGGEETQYF. The DNA for the CDR3 is TGCGCCAGCAGCTTGGCCGCTAGCGGGGGGGAAGAGACCCAGTACTTC.

This rearrangement joins TRBV27 to TRBJ2-2; 10 nucleotides line up with TRBD2. The CDR3 totals 14 residues. Germline loops: CDR1 MNHEY, CDR2 SMNVEV (reference sequence). After removal of 6 bases from V and 6 bases from J, the junction contained 4 bases not matched to a gene. DNA for the CDR3: TGTGCCAGCAGAACTAGCGGGAATCCCGGGGAGCTGTTTTTT. It yields the protein CASRTSGNPGELFF.

The V and J genes are TRBV2 and TRBJ2-1, with 9 bases identical to TRBD1. V shed 4 bases and J 8 bases; nucleotides not matched to a gene: 15. The germline CDR1 and CDR2 sequences are SNHLY and FYNNEI. CDR3 length equals 17 residues. CDR3 protein: CASSVGTWTGAADEQFF. The CDR3 region has the DNA TGTGCCAGCAGTGTCGGCACATGGACAGGGGCCGCGGATGAGCAGTTCTTC.

The V gene is TRBV9, the J gene TRBJ2-7; TRBD1 matches 8 bases. J was trimmed by 5 bases and V by 4 bases; bases with no gene match: 8. Per the germline V gene, CDR1 is SGDLS and CDR2 is YYNGEE. The CDR3 consists of 14 residues. The CDR3 coding sequence is TGTGCCAGCAGCACAAGAGACAGGGGAAACGAGCAGTACTTC. Its protein product is CASSTRDRGNEQYF.

The chain employs TRBV7-2 and TRBJ2-7; the D is unclear. There are 13 residues in the CDR3. The V gene's germline CDR1 is SGHTA and CDR2 FQGNSA. With 5 bases removed from V and 1 base from J, the gap between germline ends came to 9 bases. CDR3 region: CASSTRGSYEQYF. The CDR3 DNA is TGTGCCAGCAGCACCCGAGGTTCCTACGAGCAGTACTTC.

V gene TRBV6-4 combines with J gene TRBJ2-2; TRBD2 matches at 11 bases. This CDR3 has 15 residues. In germline, CDR1 is MRHNA, CDR2 SNTAGT. V was clipped by 4 bases and J by 7 bases; unmatched bases: 5. CDR3 sequence: CASSVLAGVVGELFF. The CDR3 DNA reads TGTGCCAGCAGTGTACTAGCGGGAGTGGTCGGGGAGCTGTTTTTT.